This TCR beta chain emerged from a study of T cell changes during pregnancy in multiple sclerosis. Data came from immunoSEQ multiplex PCR; TCRdb stores just in-frame clones and leaves some out. This table has 40,000 to 60,000 clones, approximately 90% appearing once. This CDR3 is 17 amino acids long. V was pared by 11 bases and J by 5 bases, with 19 bases of the junction left unmatched. Germline CDR1 is SEHNR and CDR2 is FQNEAQ (reference sequence). The receptor was derived from a female donor with multiple sclerosis, enrolled in a pregnancy study. V is TRBV7-9 and J is TRBJ2-5; TRBD2 agrees at 11 bases. Material: CD8+ T cells from peripheral blood mononuclear cells, obtained in the second trimester of pregnancy. Here the CDR3 DNA reads TGTGCCGGATGGGAAACTAGCGGGGGCATTCCCGTGGAGACCCAGTACTTC. Translation: CAGWETSGGIPVETQYF.